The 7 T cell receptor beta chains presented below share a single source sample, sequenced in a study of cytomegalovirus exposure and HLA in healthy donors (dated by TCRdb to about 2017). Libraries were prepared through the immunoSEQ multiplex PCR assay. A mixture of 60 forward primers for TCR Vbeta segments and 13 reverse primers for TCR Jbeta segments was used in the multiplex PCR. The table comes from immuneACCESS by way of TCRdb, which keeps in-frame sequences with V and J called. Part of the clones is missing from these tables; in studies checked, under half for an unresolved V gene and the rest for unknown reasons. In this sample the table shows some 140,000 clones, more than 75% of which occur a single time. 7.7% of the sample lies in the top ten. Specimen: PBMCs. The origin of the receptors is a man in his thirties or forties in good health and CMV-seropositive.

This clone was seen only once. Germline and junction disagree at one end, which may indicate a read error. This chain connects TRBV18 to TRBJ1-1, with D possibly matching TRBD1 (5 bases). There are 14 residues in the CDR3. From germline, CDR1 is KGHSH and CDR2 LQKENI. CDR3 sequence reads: CASSPPSGNPEAFF. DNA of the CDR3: TGTGCCAGCTCACCACCGTCAGGGAACCCTGAAGCTTTCTTT.

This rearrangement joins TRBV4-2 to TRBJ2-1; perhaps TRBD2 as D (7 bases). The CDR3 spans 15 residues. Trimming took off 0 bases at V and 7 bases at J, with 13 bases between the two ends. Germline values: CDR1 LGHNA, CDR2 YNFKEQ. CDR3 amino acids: CASSQEGGALNEQFF. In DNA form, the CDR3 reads TGTGCCAGCAGCCAAGAAGGGGGGGCCCTAAATGAGCAGTTCTTC.

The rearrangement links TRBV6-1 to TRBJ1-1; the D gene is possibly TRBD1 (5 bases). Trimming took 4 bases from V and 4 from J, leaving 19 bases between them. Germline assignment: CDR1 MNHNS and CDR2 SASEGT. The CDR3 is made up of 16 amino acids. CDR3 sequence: CASSGGLNLRGTEAFF. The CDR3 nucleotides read TGTGCCAGCAGTGGGGGACTTAACCTTAGAGGCACTGAAGCTTTCTTT.

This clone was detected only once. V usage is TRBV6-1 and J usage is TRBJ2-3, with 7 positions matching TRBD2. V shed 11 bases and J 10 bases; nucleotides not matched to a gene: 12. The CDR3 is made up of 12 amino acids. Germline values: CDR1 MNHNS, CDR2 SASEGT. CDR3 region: CASRGEFPAQYF. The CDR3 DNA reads TGTGCCTCACGGGGGGAATTCCCTGCGCAGTATTTT.

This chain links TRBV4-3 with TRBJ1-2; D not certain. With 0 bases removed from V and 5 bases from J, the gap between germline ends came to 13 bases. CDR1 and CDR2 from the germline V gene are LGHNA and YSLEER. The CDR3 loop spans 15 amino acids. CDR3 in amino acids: CASSQEGGGEYGYTF. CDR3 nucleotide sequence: TGCGCCAGCAGCCAAGAAGGCGGCGGCGAGTATGGCTACACCTTC.

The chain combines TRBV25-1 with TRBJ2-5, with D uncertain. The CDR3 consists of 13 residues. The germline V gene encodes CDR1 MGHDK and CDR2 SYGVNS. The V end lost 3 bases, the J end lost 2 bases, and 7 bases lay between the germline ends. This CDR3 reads CASSESEQETQYF. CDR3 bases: TGTGCCAGCAGTGAGTCAGAACAAGAGACCCAGTACTTC. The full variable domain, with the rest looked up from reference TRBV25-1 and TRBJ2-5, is EADIYQTPRYLVIGTGKKITLECSQTMGHDKMYWYQQDPGMELHLIHYSYGVNSTEKGDLSSESTVSRIRTEHFPLTLESARPSHTSQYLCASSESEQETQYFGPGTRLLVL.

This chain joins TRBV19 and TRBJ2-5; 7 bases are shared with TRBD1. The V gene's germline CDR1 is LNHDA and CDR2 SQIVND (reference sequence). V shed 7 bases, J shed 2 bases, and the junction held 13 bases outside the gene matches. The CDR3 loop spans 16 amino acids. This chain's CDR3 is CASTPENRGPQETQYF. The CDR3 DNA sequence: TGTGCCAGTACCCCGGAAAACAGGGGACCTCAAGAGACCCAGTACTTC.